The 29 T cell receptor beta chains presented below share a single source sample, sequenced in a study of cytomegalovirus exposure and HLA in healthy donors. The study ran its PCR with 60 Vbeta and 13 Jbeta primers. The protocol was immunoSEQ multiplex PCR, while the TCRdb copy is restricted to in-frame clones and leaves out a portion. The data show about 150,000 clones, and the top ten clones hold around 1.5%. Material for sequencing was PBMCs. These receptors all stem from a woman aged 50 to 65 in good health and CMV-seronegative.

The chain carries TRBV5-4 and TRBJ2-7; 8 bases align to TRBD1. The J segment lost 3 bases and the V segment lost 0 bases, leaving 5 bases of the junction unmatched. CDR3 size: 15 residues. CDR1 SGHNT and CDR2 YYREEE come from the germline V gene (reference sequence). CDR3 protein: CASSLDRGEVYEQYF. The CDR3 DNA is TGTGCCAGCAGCTTGGACAGGGGGGAGGTCTACGAGCAGTACTTC.

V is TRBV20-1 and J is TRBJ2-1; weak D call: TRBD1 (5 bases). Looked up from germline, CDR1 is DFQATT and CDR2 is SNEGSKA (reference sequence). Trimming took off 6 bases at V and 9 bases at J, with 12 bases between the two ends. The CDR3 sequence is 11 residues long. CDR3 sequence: CSARRGSEQFF. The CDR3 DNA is TGCAGTGCAAGAAGGGGTAGTGAGCAGTTCTTC.

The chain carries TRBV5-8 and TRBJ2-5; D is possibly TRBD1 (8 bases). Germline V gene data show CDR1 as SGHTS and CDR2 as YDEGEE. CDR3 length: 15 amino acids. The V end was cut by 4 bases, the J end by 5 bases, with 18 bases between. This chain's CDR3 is CASSGRGRGGETQYF. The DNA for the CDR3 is TGTGCCAGCAGCGGCAGGGGGCGCGGGGGCGAGACCCAGTACTTC.

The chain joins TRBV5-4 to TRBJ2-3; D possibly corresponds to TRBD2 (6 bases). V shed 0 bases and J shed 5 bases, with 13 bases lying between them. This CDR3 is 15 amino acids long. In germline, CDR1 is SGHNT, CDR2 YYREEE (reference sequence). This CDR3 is CASSLVGRSEDTQYF. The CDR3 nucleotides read TGTGCCAGCAGCTTGGTTGGGAGGTCGGAAGATACGCAGTATTTT.

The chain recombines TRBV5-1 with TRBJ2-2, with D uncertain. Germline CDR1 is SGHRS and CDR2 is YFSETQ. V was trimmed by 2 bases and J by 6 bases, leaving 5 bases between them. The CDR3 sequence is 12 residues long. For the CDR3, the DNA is TGCGCCAGCAGCTTACTGGCCGGGGAGCTGTTTTTT. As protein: CASSLLAGELFF.

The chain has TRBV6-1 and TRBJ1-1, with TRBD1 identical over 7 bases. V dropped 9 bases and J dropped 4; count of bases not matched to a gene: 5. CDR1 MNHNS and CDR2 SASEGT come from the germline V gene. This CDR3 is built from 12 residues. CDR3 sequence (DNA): TGTGCCAGAGGACAGGAGACCACTGAAGCTTTCTTT. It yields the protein CARGQETTEAFF.

The CDR3 DNA reads as TGTGCCAGCAAGCGAATGATTAATTCACCCCTCCACTTT. It specifies CASKRMINSPLHF. This sequence joins TRBV28 and TRBJ1-6; D gene uncertain. Germline CDR1 MDHEN, CDR2 SYDVKM. V was shortened by 7 bases and J by 6 bases, with 10 bases between the two germline ends. The CDR3 sequence is 13 residues long. The full variable domain, rest sourced from reference TRBV28 and TRBJ1-6, is DVKVTQSSRYLVKRTGEKVFLECVQDMDHENMFWYRQDPGLGLRLIYFSYDVKMKEKGDIPEGYSVSREKKERFSLILESASTNQTSMYLCASKRMINSPLHFGNGTRLTVT.

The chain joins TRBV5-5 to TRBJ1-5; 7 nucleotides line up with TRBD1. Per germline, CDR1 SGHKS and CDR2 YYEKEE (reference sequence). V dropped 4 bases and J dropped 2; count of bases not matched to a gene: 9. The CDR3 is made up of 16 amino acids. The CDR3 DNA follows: TGTGCCAGCAGCCAGAGGGCCGGACAGGGCAATCAGCCCCAGCATTTT. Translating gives CASSQRAGQGNQPQHF.

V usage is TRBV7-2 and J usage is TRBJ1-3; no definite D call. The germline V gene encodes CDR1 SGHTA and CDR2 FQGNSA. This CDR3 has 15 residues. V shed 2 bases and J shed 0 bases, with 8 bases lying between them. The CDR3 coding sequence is TGTGCCAGCAGCTTACAGACTGGCTCTGGAAACACCATATATTTT. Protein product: CASSLQTGSGNTIYF.

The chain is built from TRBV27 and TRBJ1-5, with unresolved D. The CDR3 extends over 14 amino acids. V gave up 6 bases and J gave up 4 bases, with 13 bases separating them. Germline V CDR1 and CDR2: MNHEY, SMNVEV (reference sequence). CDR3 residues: CASSRSLENQPQHF. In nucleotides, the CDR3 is TGTGCCAGCAGCCGATCGTTAGAGAATCAGCCCCAGCATTTT.

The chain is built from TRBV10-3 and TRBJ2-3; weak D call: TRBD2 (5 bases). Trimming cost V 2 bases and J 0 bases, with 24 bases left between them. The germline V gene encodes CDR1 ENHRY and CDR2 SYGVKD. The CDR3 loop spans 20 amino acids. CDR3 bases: TGTGCCATCAGTGAGGAGGGTCAAACGACCGCTTCCCGTAGCACAGATACGCAGTATTTT. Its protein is CAISEEGQTTASRSTDTQYF.

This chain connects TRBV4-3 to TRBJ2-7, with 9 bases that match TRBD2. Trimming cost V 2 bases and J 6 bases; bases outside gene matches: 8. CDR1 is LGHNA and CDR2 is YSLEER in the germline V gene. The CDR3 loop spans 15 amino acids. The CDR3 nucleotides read TGCGCCAGCAGCCAAATTTGGCGGGAGGGCGGCGAGCAGTACTTC. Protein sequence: CASSQIWREGGEQYF.

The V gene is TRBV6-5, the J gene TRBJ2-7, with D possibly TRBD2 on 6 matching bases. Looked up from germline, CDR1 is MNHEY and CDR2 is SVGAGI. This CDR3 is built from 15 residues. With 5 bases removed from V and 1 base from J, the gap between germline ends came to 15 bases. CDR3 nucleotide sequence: TGTGCCAGCAGTCCCATTTTTAGCGGTTCCTACGAGCAGTACTTC. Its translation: CASSPIFSGSYEQYF.

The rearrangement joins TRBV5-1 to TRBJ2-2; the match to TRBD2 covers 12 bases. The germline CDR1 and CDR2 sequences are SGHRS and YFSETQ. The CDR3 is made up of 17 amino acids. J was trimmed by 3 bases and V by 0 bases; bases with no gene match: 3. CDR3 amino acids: CASSLELAGGYTGELFF. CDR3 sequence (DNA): TGCGCCAGCAGCTTGGAACTAGCGGGAGGTTACACCGGGGAGCTGTTTTTT.

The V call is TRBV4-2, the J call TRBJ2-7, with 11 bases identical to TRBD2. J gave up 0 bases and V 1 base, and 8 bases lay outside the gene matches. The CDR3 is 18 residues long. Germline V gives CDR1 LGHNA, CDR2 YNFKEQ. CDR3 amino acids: CASSQAPGTSGFSYEQYF. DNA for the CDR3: TGTGCCAGCAGCCAAGCTCCGGGGACTAGCGGATTCTCCTACGAGCAGTACTTC.

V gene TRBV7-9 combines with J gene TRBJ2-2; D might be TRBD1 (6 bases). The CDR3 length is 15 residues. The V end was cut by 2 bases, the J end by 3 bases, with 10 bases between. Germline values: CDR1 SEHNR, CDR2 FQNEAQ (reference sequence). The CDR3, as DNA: TGTGCCAGCAGCTTAATAGGGACATACACCGGGGAGCTGTTTTTT. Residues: CASSLIGTYTGELFF.

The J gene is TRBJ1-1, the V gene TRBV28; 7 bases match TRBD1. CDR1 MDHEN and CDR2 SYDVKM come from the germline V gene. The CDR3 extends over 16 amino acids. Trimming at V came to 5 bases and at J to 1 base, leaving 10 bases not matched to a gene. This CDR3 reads CASSPDWTGQNTEAFF. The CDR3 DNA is TGTGCCAGCAGTCCAGACTGGACAGGACAGAACACTGAAGCTTTCTTT.

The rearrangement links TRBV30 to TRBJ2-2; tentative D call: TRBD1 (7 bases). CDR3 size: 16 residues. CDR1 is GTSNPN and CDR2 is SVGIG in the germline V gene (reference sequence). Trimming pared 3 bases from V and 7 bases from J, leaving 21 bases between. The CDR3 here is CAWRDLRDSPIGELFF. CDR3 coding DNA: TGTGCCTGGAGGGATCTGCGGGACAGCCCTATCGGGGAGCTGTTTTTT.

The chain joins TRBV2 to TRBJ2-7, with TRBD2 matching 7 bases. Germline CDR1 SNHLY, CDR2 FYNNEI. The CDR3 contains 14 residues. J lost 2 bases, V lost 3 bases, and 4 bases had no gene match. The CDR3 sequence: CASSEGGLTYEQYF. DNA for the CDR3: TGTGCCAGCAGTGAGGGGGGGTTGACCTACGAGCAGTACTTC.

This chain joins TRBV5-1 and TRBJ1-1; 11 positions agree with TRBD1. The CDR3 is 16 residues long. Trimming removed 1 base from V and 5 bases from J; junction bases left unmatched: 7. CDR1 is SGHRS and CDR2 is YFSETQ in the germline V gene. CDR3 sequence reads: CASSLFGDRGDTEAFF. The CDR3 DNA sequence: TGCGCCAGCAGCTTGTTCGGGGACAGGGGGGATACTGAAGCTTTCTTT.

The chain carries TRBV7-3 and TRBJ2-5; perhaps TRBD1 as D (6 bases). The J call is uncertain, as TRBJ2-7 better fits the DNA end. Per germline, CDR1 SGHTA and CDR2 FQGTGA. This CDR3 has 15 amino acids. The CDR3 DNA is TGTGCCAGCAGCTACACCTCTGGGGGCGCGACCGAGCAGTACTTC. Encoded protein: CASSYTSGGATEQYF.

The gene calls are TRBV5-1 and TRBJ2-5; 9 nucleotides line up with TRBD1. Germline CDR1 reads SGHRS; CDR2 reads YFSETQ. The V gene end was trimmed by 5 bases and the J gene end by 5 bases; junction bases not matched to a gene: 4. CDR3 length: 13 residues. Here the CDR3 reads CASRAGTGETQYF. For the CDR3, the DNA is TGCGCCAGCAGGGCCGGGACAGGGGAGACCCAGTACTTC.

The CDR3 coding sequence is TGCGCCAGCAGCCAAGATGGCGGGAGGTCCACGGATACGCAGTATTTT. Amino acid sequence: CASSQDGGRSTDTQYF. The genes are TRBV4-3 and TRBJ2-3, with TRBD2 matching 8 bases. The V gene's germline CDR1 is LGHNA and CDR2 YSLEER. The J segment lost 6 bases and the V segment lost 0 bases, leaving 8 bases of the junction unmatched. The CDR3 length is 16 residues.

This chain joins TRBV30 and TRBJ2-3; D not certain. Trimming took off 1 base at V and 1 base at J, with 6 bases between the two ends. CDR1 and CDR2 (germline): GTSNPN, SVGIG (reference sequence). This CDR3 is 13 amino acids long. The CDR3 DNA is TGTGCCTGGAGTGCTAGAGGCACAGATACGCAGTATTTT. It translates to CAWSARGTDTQYF.

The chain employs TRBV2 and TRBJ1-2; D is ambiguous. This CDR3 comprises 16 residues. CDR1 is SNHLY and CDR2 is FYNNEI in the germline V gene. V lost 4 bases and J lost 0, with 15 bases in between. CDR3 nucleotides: TGTGCCAGCAGTGGACCTAGCTACGCTTCTAACTATGGCTACACCTTC. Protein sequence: CASSGPSYASNYGYTF. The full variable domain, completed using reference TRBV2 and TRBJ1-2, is EPEVTQTPSHQVTQMGQEVILRCVPISNHLYFYWYRQILGQKVEFLVSFYNNEISEKSEIFDDQFSVERPDGSNFTLKIRSTKLEDSAMYFCASSGPSYASNYGYTFGSGTRLTVV.

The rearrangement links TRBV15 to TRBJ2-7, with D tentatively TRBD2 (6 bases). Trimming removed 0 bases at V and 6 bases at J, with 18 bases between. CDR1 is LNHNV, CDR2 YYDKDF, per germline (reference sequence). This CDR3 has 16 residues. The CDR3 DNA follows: TGTGCCACCAGCAGAGATCGCACGGGGGAATCGGGCGAGCAGTACTTC. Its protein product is CATSRDRTGESGEQYF.

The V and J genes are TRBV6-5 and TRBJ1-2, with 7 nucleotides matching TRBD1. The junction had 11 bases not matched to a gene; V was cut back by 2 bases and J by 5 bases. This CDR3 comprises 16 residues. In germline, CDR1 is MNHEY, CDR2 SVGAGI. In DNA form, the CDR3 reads TGTGCCAGCAGTTACCCTTCTCTCGGACAGGTTTATGGCTACACCTTC. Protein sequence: CASSYPSLGQVYGYTF.

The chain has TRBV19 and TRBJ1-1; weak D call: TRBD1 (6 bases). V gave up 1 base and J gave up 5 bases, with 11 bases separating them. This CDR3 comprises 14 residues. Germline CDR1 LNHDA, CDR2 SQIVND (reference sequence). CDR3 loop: CASSIGRGATEAFF. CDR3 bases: TGTGCCAGTAGTATAGGGCGGGGGGCGACTGAAGCTTTCTTT. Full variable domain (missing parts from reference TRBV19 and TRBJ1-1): DGGITQSPKYLFRKEGQNVTLSCEQNLNHDAMYWYRQDPGQGLRLIYYSQIVNDFQKGDIAEGYSVSREKKESFPLTVTSAQKNPTAFYLCASSIGRGATEAFFGQGTRLTVV.

The CDR3 nucleotides read TGTGCCAGCAGTTTAAGGTCTGCCGGAGAGACTGAAGCTTTCTTT. Protein: CASSLRSAGETEAFF. The chain employs TRBV28 and TRBJ1-1; D is uncertain. Trimming shortened V by 2 bases and J by 5 bases, and 15 bases separated the two germline ends. Germline V gives CDR1 MDHEN, CDR2 SYDVKM. The CDR3 sequence is 15 residues long.